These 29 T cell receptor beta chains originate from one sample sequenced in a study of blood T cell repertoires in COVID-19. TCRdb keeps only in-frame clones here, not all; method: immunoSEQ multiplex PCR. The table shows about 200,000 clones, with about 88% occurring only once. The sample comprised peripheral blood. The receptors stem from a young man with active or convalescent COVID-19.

CDR3 bases: TGTGCCACCAGCAGAGATTACCAGAATTCACCCCTCCACTTT. Its protein product is CATSRDYQNSPLHF. The rearrangement joins TRBV15 to TRBJ1-6; D is uncertain. CDR3 length equals 14 residues. Germline V lookup: CDR1 LNHNV, CDR2 YYDKDF (reference sequence). V was pared by 0 bases and J by 7 bases, with 7 bases between.

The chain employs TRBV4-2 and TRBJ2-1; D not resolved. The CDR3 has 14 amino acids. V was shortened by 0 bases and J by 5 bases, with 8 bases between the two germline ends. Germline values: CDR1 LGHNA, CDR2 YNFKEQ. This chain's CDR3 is CASSQDWSDNEQFF. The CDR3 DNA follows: TGTGCCAGCAGCCAAGATTGGAGCGACAATGAGCAGTTCTTC.

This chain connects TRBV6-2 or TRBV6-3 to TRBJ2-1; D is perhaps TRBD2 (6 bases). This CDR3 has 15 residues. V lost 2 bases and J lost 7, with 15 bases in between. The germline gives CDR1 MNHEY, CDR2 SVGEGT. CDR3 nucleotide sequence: TGTGCCAGCAGTTACGATCCAGCGGGTAAGAATGAGCAGTTCTTC. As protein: CASSYDPAGKNEQFF.

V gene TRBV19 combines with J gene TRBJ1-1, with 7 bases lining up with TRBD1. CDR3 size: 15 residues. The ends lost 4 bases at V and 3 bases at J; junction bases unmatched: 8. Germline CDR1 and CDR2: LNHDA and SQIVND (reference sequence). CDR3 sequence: CASSNRGREYTEAFF. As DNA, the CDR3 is TGTGCCAGTAGTAACAGGGGCCGCGAGTACACTGAAGCTTTCTTT.

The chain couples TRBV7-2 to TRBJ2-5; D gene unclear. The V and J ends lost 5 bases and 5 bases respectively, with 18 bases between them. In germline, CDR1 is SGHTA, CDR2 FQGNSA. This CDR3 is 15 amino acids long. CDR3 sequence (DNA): TGTGCCAGCAGCGACACCCCCGGTAGTTCGGAGACCCAGTACTTC. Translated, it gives CASSDTPGSSETQYF.

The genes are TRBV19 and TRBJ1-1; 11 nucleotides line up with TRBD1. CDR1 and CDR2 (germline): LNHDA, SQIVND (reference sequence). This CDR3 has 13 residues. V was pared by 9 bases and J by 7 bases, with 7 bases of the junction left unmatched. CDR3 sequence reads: CASRDRGAGEAFF. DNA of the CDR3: TGTGCCAGCCGGGACAGGGGGGCCGGTGAAGCTTTCTTT.

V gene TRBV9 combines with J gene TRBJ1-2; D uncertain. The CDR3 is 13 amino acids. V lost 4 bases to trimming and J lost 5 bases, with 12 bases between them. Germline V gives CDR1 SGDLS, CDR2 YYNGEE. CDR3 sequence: CASSLIDNYGYTF. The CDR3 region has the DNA TGTGCCAGCAGCCTAATCGACAATTATGGCTACACCTTC.

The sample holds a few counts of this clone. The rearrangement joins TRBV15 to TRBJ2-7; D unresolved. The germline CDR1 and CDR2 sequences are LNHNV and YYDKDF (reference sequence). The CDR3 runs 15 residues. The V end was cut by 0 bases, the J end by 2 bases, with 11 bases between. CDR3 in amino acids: CATSRDPQATYEQYF. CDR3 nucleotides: TGTGCCACCAGCAGAGATCCCCAGGCTACCTACGAGCAGTACTTC. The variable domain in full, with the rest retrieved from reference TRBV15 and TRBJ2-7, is DAMVIQNPRYQVTQFGKPVTLSCSQTLNHNVMYWYQQKSSQAPKLLFHYYDKDFNNEADTPDNFQSRRPNTSFCFLDIRSPGLGDTAMYLCATSRDPQATYEQYFGPGTRLTVT.

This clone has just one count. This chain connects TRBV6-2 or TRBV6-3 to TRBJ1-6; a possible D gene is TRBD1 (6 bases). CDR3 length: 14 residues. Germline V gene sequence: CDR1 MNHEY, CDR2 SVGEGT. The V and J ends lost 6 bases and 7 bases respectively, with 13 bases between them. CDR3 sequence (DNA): TGTGCCAGCAGCCCCGGCAGGGGCAATTCACCCCTCCACTTT. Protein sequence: CASSPGRGNSPLHF.

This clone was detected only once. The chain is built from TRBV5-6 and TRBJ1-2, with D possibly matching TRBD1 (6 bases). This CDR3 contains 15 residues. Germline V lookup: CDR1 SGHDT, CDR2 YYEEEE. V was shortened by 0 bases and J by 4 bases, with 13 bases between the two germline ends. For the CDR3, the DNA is TGTGCCAGCAGCTTGGAAGCAGGGGTGGCCTATGGCTACACCTTC. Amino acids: CASSLEAGVAYGYTF.

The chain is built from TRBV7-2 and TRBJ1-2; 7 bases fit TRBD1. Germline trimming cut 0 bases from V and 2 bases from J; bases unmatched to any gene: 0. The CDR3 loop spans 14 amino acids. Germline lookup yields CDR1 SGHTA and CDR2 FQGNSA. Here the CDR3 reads CASSLAGQNYGYTF. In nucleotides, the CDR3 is TGTGCCAGCAGCTTAGCGGGACAGAACTATGGCTACACCTTC.

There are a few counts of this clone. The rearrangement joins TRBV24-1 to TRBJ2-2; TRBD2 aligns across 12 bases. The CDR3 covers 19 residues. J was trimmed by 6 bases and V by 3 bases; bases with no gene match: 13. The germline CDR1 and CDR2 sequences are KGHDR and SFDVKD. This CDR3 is CATSDATAGLAGWAGELFF. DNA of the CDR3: TGTGCCACCAGTGATGCGACGGCTGGACTAGCGGGGTGGGCCGGGGAGCTGTTTTTT.

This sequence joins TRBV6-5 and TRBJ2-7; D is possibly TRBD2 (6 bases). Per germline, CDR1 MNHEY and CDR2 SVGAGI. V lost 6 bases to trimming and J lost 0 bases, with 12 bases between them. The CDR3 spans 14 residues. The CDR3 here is CASRRDGSSYEQYF. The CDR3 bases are TGTGCCAGCAGGAGGGACGGGAGCTCCTACGAGCAGTACTTC.

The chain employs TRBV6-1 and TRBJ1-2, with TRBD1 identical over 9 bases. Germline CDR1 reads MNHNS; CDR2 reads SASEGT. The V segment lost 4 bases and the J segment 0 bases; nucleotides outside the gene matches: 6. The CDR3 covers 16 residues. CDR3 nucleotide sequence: TGTGCCAGCAGTGTCGACAGGGGGGGAGCTAACTATGGCTACACCTTC. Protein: CASSVDRGGANYGYTF.

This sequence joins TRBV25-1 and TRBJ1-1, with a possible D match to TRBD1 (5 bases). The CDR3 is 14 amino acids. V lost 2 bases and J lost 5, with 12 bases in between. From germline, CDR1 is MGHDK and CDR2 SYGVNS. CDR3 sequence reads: CASSEVRVWTEAFF. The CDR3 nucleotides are TGTGCCAGCAGTGAAGTCAGGGTCTGGACTGAAGCTTTCTTT.

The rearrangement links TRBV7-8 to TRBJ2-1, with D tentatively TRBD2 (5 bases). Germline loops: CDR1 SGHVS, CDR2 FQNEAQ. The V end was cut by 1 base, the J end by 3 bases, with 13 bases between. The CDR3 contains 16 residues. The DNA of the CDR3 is TGTGCCAGCAGCTTAGTCGGGATTCACGGCTACAATGAGCAGTTCTTC. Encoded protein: CASSLVGIHGYNEQFF.

The CDR3 loop is CASSQNSGGPLDEQFF. In nucleotides, the CDR3 is TGTGCCAGCAGCCAAAATTCGGGGGGGCCCCTGGATGAGCAGTTCTTC. J is TRBJ2-1 and V is TRBV3-1 (or the pseudogene TRBV3-2), with 8 bases lining up with TRBD2. J was trimmed by 8 bases and V by 2 bases; bases with no gene match: 11. Germline values: CDR1 LGHDT, CDR2 YNNKEL (reference sequence). The CDR3 runs 16 residues.

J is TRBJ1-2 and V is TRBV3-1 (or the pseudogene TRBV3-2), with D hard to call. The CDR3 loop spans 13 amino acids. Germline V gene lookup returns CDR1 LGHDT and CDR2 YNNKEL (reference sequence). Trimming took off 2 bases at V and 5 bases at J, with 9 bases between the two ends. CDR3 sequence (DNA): TGTGCCAGCAGCCAACAAACAGTGTATGGCTACACCTTC. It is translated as CASSQQTVYGYTF.

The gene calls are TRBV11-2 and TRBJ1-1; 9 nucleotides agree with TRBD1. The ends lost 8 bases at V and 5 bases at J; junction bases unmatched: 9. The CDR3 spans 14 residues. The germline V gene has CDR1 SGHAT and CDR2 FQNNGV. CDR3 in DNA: TGTGCCAGCGGTGACAGGGGGGGAAGGACTGAAGCTTTCTTT. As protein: CASGDRGGRTEAFF.

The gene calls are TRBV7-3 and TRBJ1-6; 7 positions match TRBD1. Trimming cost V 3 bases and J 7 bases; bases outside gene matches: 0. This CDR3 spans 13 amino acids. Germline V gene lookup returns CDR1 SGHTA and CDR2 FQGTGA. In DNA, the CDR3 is TGTGCCAGCAGCTTGACAGGGAATTCACCCCTCCACTTT. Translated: CASSLTGNSPLHF.

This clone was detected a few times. The CDR3 here is CASSPGLAEYNEQFF. CDR3 bases: TGTGCCAGCAGCCCGGGACTAGCGGAGTACAATGAGCAGTTCTTC. The rearrangement joins TRBV4-2 to TRBJ2-1; 11 bases match TRBD2. After removal of 4 bases from V and 4 bases from J, the junction contained 3 bases not matched to a gene. The CDR3 contains 15 residues. Germline CDR1 is LGHNA and CDR2 is YNFKEQ.

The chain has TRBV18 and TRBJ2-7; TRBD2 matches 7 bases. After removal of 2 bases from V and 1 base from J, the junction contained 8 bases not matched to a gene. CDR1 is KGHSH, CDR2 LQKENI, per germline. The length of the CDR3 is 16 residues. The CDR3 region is CASSPFSSGGSYEQYF. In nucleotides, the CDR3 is TGTGCCAGCTCACCATTTTCTTCGGGGGGTTCCTACGAGCAGTACTTC.

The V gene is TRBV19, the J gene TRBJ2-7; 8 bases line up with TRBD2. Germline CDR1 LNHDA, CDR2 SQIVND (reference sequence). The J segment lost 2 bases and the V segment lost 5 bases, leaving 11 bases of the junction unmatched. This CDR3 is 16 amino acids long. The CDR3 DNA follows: TGTGCCAGTAGTGGGAGGGGTAGCGGGAAACCCTACGAGCAGTACTTC. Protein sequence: CASSGRGSGKPYEQYF.

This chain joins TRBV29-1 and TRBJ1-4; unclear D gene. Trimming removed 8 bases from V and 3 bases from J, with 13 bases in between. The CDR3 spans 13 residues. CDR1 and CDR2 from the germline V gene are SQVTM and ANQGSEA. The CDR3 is CSITSAANEKLFF. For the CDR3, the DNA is TGCAGCATTACAAGTGCGGCTAATGAAAAACTGTTTTTT. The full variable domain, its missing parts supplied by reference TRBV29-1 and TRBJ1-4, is SAVISQKPSRDICQRGTSLTIQCQVDSQVTMMFWYRQQPGQSLTLIATANQGSEATYESGFVIDKFPISRPNLTFSTLTVSNMSPEDSSIYLCSITSAANEKLFFGSGTQLSVL.

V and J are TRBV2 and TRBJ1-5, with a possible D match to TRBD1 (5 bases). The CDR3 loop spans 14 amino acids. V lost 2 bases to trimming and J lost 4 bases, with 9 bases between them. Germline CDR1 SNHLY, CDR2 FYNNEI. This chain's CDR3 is CASSELRGNQPQHF. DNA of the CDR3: TGTGCCAGCAGTGAACTTCGGGGGAATCAGCCCCAGCATTTT.

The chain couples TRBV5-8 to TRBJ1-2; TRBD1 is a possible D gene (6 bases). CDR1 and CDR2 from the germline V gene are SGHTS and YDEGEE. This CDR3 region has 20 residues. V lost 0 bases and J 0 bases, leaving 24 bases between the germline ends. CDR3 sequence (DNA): TGTGCCAGCAGCTTGGGGTTTCTCCCCCAGGACAGCCTTCCTAACTATGGCTACACCTTC. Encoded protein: CASSLGFLPQDSLPNYGYTF.

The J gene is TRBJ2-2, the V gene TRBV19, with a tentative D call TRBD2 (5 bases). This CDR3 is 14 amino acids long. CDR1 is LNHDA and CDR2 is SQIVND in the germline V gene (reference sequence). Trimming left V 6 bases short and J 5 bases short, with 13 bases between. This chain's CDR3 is CASSRPGSTGELFF. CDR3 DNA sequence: TGTGCCAGTAGCCGACCGGGGTCGACCGGGGAGCTGTTTTTT.

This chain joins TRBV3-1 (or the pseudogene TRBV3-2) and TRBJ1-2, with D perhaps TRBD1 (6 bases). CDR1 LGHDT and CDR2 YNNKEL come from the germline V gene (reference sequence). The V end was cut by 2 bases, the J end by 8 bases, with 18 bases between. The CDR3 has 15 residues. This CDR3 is CASSQRTENLMGYTF. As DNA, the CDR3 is TGTGCCAGCAGCCAACGGACAGAGAACCTTATGGGCTACACCTTC.

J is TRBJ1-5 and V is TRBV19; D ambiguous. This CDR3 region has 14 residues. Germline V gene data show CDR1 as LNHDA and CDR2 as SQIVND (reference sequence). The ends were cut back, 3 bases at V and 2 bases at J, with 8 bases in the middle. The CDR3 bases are TGTGCCAGTAGTATGACTTGGGGCAATCAGCCCCAGCATTTT. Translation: CASSMTWGNQPQHF.